This TCR beta chain was identified during a study of beta chain features in type 1 diabetes. Across the study: Sorted cell examination encompassed roughly 110,000,000 cells across all samples.

Expressed TCRB transcripts were sequenced because the isolated RNA had all been reverse transcribed beforehand. Only in-frame clones appear in the TCRdb table, and some are missing; sequencing was by immunoSEQ multiplex PCR. This table holds some 700,000 clones, roughly an eighth found once. The study, taken as a whole, reports: Junctions at VDJ sites from type 1 diabetes patients had fewer insertions and more deletions. Among all four CD4+ subsets, Type 1 diabetes patients had TCRB CDR3s that were moderately but significantly shorter. Naive, central memory and Treg TCRB repertoires seemed to resemble each other more closely in patients than they did in healthy donors.

This clone occurred a few times. Its specificity is unknown. In all sorted populations, purity surpassed 95%. The sequence was collected from a man aged 18 to 30 with type 1 diabetes. Material: naive CD4+ T cells from blood.

CDR3 sequence: CAWSGGTGGDQPQHF. As DNA, the CDR3 is TGTGCCTGGAGTGGGGGGACAGGGGGCGATCAGCCCCAGCATTTT. This sequence joins TRBV30 and TRBJ1-5, with TRBD1 matching 12 bases. V shed 1 base and J 5 bases; nucleotides not matched to a gene: 3. In germline, CDR1 is GTSNPN, CDR2 SVGIG (reference sequence). The CDR3 has 15 residues.